This TCR beta chain was sequenced for a study of shared clonotypes between healthy human individuals. For the study at large: Three plates were used per donor for CD4 naive, three for CD4 memory, two for CD8 naive and one for CD8 memory.

Researchers partitioned CD4+ cells into CD45RA+ naive and CD45RA-negative memory subsets. Assay used: immunoSEQ multiplex PCR; TCRdb lists only in-frame clones, some missing. The data contain 2 million to 2.5 million clones, roughly 93% of them singletons. Germline V gives CDR1 SGHTS, CDR2 YDEGEE. The V end lost 4 bases, the J end lost 2 bases, and 16 bases lay between the germline ends. CDR3 length equals 17 residues. This receptor was obtained from a man between 18 and 29 years old in good health. Some clones in this sample may be carry-over from other donors' samples. The chain couples TRBV5-8 to TRBJ2-6, with no clear D. The sequencing input was naive CD4+ T cells from PBMCs. The subset is: CD45RA+ positively selected. CDR3 in DNA: TGTGCCAGCAGCACGAGCCGACGAGGCCCTGGGGCCAACGTCCTGACTTTC. Translated: CASSTSRRGPGANVLTF.